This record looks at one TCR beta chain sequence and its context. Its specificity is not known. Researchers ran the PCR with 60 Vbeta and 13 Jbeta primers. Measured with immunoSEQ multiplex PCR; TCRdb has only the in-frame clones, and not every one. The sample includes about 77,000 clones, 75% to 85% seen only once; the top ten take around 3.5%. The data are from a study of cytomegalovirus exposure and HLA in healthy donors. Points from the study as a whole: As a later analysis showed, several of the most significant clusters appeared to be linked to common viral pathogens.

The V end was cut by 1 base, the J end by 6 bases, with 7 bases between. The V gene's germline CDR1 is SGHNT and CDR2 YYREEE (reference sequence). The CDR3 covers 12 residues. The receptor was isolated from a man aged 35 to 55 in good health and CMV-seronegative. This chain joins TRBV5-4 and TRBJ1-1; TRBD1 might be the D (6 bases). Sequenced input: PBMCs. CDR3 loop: CASSLTGSEAFF. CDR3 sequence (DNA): TGTGCCAGCAGCTTGACAGGGTCTGAAGCTTTCTTT.